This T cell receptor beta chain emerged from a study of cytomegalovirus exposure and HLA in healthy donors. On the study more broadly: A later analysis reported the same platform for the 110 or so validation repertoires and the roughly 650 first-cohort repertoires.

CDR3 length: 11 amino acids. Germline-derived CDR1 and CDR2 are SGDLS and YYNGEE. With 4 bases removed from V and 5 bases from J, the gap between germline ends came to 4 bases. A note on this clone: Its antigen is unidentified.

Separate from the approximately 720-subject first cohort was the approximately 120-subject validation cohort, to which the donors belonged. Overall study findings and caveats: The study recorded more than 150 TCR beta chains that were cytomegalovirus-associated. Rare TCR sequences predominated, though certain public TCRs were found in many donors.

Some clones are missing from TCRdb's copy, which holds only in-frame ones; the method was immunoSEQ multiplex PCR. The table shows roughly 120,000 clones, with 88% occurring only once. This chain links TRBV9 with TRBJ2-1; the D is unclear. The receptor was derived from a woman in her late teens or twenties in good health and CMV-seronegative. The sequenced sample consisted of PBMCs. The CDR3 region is CASSQDNEQFF. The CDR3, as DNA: TGTGCCAGCAGCCAGGACAATGAGCAGTTCTTC.